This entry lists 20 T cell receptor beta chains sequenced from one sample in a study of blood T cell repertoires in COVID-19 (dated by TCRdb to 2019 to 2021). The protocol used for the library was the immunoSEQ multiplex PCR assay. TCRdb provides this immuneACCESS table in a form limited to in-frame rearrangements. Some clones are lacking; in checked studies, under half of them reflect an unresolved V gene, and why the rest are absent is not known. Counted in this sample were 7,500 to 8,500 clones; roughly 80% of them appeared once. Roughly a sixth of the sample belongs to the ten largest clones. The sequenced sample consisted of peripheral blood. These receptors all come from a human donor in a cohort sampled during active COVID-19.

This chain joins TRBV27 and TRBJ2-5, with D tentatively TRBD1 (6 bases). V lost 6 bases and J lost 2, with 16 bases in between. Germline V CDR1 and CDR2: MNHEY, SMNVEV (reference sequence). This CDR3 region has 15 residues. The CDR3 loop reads CASSPEQGIQETQYF. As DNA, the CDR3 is TGTGCCAGCAGCCCAGAACAGGGAATTCAAGAGACCCAGTACTTC.

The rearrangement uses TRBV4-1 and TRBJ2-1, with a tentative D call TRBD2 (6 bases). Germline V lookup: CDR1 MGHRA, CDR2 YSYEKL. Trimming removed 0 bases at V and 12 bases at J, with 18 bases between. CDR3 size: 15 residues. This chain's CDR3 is CASSQEEGRSAGQFF. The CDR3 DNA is TGCGCCAGCAGCCAAGAGGAGGGCCGCTCGGCTGGGCAGTTCTTC.

CDR3 loop: CASSQTLAGEFNEQFF. DNA of the CDR3: TGTGCCAGCAGCCAAACGTTAGCGGGAGAGTTCAATGAGCAGTTCTTC. This sequence joins TRBV4-2 and TRBJ2-1; 9 positions agree with TRBD2. Germline values: CDR1 LGHNA, CDR2 YNFKEQ. Trimming took 2 bases from V and 6 from J; bases not matched to a gene: 8. The CDR3 spans 16 residues.

The CDR3 DNA follows: TGCGCCAGCAGTCCGGGGGACTACACCGGGGAGCTGTTTTTT. Amino acids: CASSPGDYTGELFF. This chain joins TRBV4-3 and TRBJ2-2; tentative D call: TRBD2 (6 bases). V was cut by 6 bases and J by 3 bases, with 11 bases left in between. CDR1 is LGHNA, CDR2 YSLEER, per germline. This CDR3 contains 14 residues.

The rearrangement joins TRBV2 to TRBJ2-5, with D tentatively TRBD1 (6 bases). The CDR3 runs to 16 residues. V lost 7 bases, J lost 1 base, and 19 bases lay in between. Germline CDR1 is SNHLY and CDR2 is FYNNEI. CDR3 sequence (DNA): TGTGCCAGCACCCCTCGCGACGGGACACCCCAAGAGACCCAGTACTTC. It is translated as CASTPRDGTPQETQYF.

As DNA, the CDR3 is TGTGCCAGCAGCCAAGGGGACAGGGACTACGAGCAGTACTTC. This gives the protein CASSQGDRDYEQYF. V and J are TRBV3-1 (or the pseudogene TRBV3-2) and TRBJ2-7; 9 bases match TRBD1. Germline values: CDR1 LGHDT, CDR2 YNNKEL (reference sequence). CDR3 length equals 14 residues. J was trimmed by 3 bases and V by 1 base; bases with no gene match: 1.

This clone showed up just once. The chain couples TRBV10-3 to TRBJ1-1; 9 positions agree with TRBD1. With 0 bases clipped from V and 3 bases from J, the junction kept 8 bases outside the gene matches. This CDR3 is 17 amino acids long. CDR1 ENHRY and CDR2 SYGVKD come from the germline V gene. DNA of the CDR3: TGTGCCATCAGTGAGTCCCCTCTCGACAGGGGGGACACTGAAGCTTTCTTT. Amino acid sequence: CAISESPLDRGDTEAFF.

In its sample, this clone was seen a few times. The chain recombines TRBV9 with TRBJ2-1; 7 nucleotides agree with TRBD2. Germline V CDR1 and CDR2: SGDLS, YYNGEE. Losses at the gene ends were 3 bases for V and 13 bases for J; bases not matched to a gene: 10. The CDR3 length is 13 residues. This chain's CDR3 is CASSDTSAGPQFF. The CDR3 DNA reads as TGTGCCAGCAGCGACACTAGCGCGGGTCCCCAGTTCTTC.

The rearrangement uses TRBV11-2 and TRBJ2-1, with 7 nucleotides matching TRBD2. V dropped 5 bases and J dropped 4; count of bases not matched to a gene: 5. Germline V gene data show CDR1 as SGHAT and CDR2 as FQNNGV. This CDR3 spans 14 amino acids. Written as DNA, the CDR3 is TGTGCCAGCAGCCGCGGGGGTAAGTACAATGAGCAGTTCTTC. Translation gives CASSRGGKYNEQFF.

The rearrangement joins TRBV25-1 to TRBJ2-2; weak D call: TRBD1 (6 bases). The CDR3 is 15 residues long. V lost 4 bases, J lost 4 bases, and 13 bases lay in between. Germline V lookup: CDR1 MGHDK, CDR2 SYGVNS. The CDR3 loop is CASSAEEGVTGELFF. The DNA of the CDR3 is TGTGCCAGCAGTGCCGAAGAGGGGGTCACCGGGGAGCTGTTTTTT.

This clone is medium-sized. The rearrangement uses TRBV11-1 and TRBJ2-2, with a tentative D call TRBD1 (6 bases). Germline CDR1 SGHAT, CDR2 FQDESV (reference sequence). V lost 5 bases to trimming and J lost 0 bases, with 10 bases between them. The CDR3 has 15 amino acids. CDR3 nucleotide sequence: TGTGCCAGCAGCCACAGGGTCGCGAACACCGGGGAGCTGTTTTTT. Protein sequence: CASSHRVANTGELFF.

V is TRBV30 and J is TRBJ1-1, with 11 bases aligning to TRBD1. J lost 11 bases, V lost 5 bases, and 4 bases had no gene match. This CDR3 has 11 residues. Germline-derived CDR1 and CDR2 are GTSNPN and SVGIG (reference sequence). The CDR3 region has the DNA TGTGCCTGGGGACAGGGGGCGAGGGCTTTCTTT. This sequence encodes CAWGQGARAFF.

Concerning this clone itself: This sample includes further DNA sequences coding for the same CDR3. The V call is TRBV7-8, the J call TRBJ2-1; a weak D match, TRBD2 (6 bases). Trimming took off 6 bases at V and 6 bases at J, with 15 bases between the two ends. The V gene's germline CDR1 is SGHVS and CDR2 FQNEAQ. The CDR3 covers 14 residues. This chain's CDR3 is CASSIGASVNEQFF. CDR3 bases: TGTGCCAGCAGTATAGGGGCTAGCGTCAATGAGCAGTTCTTC.

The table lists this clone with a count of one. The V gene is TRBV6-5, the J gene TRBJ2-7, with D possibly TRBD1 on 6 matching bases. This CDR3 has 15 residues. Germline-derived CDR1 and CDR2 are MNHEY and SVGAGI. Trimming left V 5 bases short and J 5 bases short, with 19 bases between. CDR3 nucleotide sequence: TGTGCCAGCAGTACTCCAGGGGTACCTCTCAACGAGCAGTACTTC. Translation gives CASSTPGVPLNEQYF.

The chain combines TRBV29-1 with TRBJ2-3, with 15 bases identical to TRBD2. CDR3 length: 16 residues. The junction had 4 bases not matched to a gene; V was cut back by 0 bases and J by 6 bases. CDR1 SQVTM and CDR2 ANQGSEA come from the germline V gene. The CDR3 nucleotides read TGCAGCGTTGAAGATCGGACTAGCGGGAGGGAGGATACGCAGTATTTT. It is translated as CSVEDRTSGREDTQYF.

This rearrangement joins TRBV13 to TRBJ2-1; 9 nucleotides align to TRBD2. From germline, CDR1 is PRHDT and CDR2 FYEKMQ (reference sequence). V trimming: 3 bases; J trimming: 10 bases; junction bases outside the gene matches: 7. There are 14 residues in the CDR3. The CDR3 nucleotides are TGTGCCAGCAGCTTCGGACTAGCGAGAAGAGAGCAGTTCTTC. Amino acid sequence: CASSFGLARREQFF. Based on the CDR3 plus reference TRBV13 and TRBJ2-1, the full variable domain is AAGVIQSPRHLIKEKRETATLKCYPIPRHDTVYWYQQGPGQDPQFLISFYEKMQSDKGSIPDRFSAQQFSDYHSELNMSSLELGDSALYFCASSFGLARREQFFGPGTRLTVL.

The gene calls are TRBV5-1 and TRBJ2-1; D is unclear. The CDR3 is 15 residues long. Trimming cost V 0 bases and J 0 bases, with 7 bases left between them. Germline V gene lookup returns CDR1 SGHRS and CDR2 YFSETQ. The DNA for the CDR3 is TGCGCCAGCAGCTTGGGTATGAGCTCCTACAATGAGCAGTTCTTC. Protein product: CASSLGMSSYNEQFF.

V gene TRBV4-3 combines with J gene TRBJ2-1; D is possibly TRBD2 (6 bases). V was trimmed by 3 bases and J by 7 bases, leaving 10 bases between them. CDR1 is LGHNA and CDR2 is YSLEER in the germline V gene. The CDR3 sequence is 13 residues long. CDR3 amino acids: CASSQEGWNEQFF. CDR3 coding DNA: TGCGCCAGCAGCCAGGAGGGCTGGAATGAGCAGTTCTTC.

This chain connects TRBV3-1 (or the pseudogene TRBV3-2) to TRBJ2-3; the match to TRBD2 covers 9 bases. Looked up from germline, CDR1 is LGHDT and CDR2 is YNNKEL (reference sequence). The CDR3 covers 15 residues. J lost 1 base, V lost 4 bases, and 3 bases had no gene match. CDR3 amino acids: CASSPRLAGTDTQYF. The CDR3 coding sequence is TGTGCCAGCAGCCCTAGACTAGCGGGCACAGATACGCAGTATTTT.

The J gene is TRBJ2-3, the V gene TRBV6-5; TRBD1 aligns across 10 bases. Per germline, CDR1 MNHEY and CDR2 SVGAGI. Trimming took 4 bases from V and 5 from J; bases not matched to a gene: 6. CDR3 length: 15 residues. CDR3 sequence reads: CASSSPGTGVDTQYF. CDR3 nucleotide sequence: TGTGCCAGCAGTTCCCCCGGGACAGGGGTAGATACGCAGTATTTT.